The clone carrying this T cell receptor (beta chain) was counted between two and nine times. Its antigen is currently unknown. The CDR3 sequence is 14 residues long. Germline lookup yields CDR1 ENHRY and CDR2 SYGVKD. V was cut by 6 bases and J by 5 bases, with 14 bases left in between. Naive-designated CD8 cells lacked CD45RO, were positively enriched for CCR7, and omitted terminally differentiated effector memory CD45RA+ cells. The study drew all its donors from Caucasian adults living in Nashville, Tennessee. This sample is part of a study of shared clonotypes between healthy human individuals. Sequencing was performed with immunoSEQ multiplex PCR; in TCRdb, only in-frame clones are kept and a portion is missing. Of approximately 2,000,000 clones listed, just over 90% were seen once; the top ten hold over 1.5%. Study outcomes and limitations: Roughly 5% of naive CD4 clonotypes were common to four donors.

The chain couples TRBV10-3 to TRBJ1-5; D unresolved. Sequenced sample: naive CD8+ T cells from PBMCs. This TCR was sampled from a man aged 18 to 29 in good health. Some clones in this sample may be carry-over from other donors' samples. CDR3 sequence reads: CAIRETLGDQPQHF. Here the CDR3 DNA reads TGTGCCATCAGGGAGACCCTGGGCGATCAGCCCCAGCATTTT.